This TCR beta chain is from a study of T-cell reconstitution after alpha-beta-depleted transplantation in children. Unique molecular identifiers tagged the TCRbeta library. TCRdb re-analysed the PCR reads in MiXCR, keeping a single row per CDR3 protein. The table lists fewer than 550,000 distinct CDR3 sequences, under 12% of them singletons. This clonotype was observed a handful of times. Its cognate antigen is unknown. This CDR3 region has 15 residues. Germline lookup yields CDR1 MDHEN and CDR2 SYDVKM. Trimming cost V 5 bases and J 2 bases, with 13 bases left between them. Study-level results: T-cell numbers and diversity, one year after transplant, stemmed largely from T cells that were newly produced.

This TCR was sampled from a child aged 2 to 10 with inherited bone marrow failure, due to receive a stem cell transplant. Material: PBMCs, obtained before TCRalphabeta/CD19-depleted stem cell transplant. The chain uses TRBV28 and TRBJ1-3; D not certain. The CDR3 loop reads CASSVPFGPGNTIYF. CDR3 nucleotides: TGTGCCAGCAGTGTACCGTTCGGCCCTGGAAACACCATATATTTT.